A single sample is the source of the 19 T cell receptor beta chains below, sequenced in a study of cytomegalovirus exposure and HLA in healthy donors (dated by TCRdb to between 2016 and 2019). Receptors were amplified or captured by the immunoSEQ multiplex PCR assay. For the multiplex PCR, a mixture combining 60 forward primers for TCR Vbeta segments and 13 reverse primers for TCR Jbeta segments was used. TCRdb provides this immuneACCESS table in a form limited to in-frame rearrangements. Some clones are lacking; in checked studies, under half of them reflect an unresolved V gene, and why the rest are absent is not known. Within this sample are 95,000 to 150,000 clones, with around three quarters of them counted one time only. The top ten clones comprise roughly 13% of the sample. The specimen was PBMCs. The source of these receptors is a woman in her thirties or forties in good health and CMV-seropositive.

V is TRBV7-8 and J is TRBJ2-2, with 9 bases that match TRBD1. Trimming cost V 5 bases and J 2 bases; bases outside gene matches: 9. The CDR3 spans 17 residues. CDR1 is SGHVS, CDR2 FQNEAQ, per germline. CDR3 coding DNA: TGTGCCAGCAGCGGACAGGGGAGCGGGACTAACACCGGGGAGCTGTTTTTT. Translated: CASSGQGSGTNTGELFF. Drawing the rest from reference TRBV7-8 and TRBJ2-2, the complete variable domain is GAGVSQSPRYKVAKRGQDVALRCDPISGHVSLFWYQQALGQGPEFLTYFQNEAQLDKSGLPSDRFFAERPEGSVSTLKIQRTQQEDSAVYLCASSGQGSGTNTGELFFGEGSRLTVL.

This clone came up once. The genes are TRBV4-1 and TRBJ1-1; no reliable D call. The CDR3 is 14 amino acids. Trimming removed 0 bases from V and 1 base from J, with 6 bases in between. The V gene's germline CDR1 is MGHRA and CDR2 YSYEKL. CDR3 loop: CASSQDPGNTEAFF. DNA for the CDR3: TGCGCCAGCAGCCAAGATCCAGGGAACACTGAAGCTTTCTTT.

The chain combines TRBV18 with TRBJ2-7, with D possibly matching TRBD1 (6 bases). The CDR3 spans 14 residues. V lost 3 bases and J 2 bases, leaving 11 bases between the germline ends. In germline, CDR1 is KGHSH, CDR2 LQKENI. Here the CDR3 reads CASSPGTRAYEQYF. The CDR3, as DNA: TGTGCCAGCTCACCCGGGACAAGAGCCTACGAGCAGTACTTC. The full variable domain, its missing parts supplied by reference TRBV18 and TRBJ2-7, is NAGVMQNPRHLVRRRGQEARLRCSPMKGHSHVYWYRQLPEEGLKFMVYLQKENIIDESGMPKERFSAEFPKEGPSILRIQQVVRGDSAAYFCASSPGTRAYEQYFGPGTRLTVT.

V usage is TRBV6-1 and J usage is TRBJ1-3; D is undetermined. The V gene's germline CDR1 is MNHNS and CDR2 SASEGT. The CDR3 is 15 amino acids. Trimming left V 5 bases short and J 2 bases short, with 13 bases between. CDR3 nucleotides: TGTGCCAGCAGTCGGCAGCAGGAAGCTGGAAACACCATATATTTT. It is translated as CASSRQQEAGNTIYF.

The rearrangement links TRBV19 to TRBJ1-1, with D possibly being TRBD1 (5 bases). Germline V gene sequence: CDR1 LNHDA, CDR2 SQIVND (reference sequence). This CDR3 spans 14 amino acids. V was trimmed by 7 bases and J by 3 bases, leaving 15 bases between them. The DNA of the CDR3 is TGTGCCAGTACAAGGGGAACGAGGTACACTGAAGCTTTCTTT. Its protein is CASTRGTRYTEAFF.

This clone was detected only once. This chain joins TRBV6-5 and TRBJ2-3, with D maybe TRBD2 (6 bases). Germline V lookup: CDR1 MNHEY, CDR2 SVGAGI. There are 11 residues in the CDR3. V was trimmed by 8 bases and J by 8 bases, leaving 11 bases between them. This CDR3 reads CASLSGLTQYF. The CDR3 DNA reads TGTGCCAGCCTTAGCGGCCTTACGCAGTATTTT.

The gene calls are TRBV5-1 and TRBJ2-5; 7 bases align to TRBD2. Germline values: CDR1 SGHRS, CDR2 YFSETQ. J gave up 4 bases and V 0 bases, and 3 bases lay outside the gene matches. The CDR3 runs to 14 residues. In DNA form, the CDR3 reads TGCGCCAGCAGCTTGGGACTAGCAGCAGAGACCCAGTACTTC. Its translation: CASSLGLAAETQYF. Full variable domain (remainder filled in from reference TRBV5-1 and TRBJ2-5): KAGVTQTPRYLIKTRGQQVTLSCSPISGHRSVSWYQQTPGQGLQFLFEYFSETQRNKGNFPGRFSGRQFSNSRSEMNVSTLELGDSALYLCASSLGLAAETQYFGPGTRLLVL.

CDR3 in DNA: TGTGCCAGCAGTCCCAGACCGACTAACCCCTACGAGCAGTACTTC. This gives the protein CASSPRPTNPYEQYF. The chain carries TRBV2 and TRBJ2-7, with a possible D match to TRBD2 (5 bases). Germline-derived CDR1 and CDR2 are SNHLY and FYNNEI. V lost 5 bases to trimming and J lost 2 bases, with 16 bases between them. The CDR3 is 15 amino acids.

The chain links TRBV10-3 to TRBJ1-1, with a tentative D call TRBD1 (5 bases). The CDR3 runs to 15 residues. In germline, CDR1 is ENHRY, CDR2 SYGVKD. V lost 3 bases and J 4 bases, leaving 15 bases between the germline ends. The CDR3 DNA is TGTGCCATCAGTGAACCGCAGGGCCTGAGCACTGAAGCTTTCTTT. This translates into CAISEPQGLSTEAFF.

V and J are TRBV19 and TRBJ1-5, with 9 bases aligning to TRBD1. The J segment lost 6 bases and the V segment lost 3 bases, leaving 12 bases of the junction unmatched. Germline V gene sequence: CDR1 LNHDA, CDR2 SQIVND (reference sequence). The CDR3 is 17 amino acids. The CDR3 here is CASSMYTGGAGLQPQHF. Written as DNA, the CDR3 is TGTGCCAGTAGTATGTATACAGGGGGCGCGGGGCTTCAGCCCCAGCATTTT. Complete variable domain (other parts from reference TRBV19 and TRBJ1-5): DGGITQSPKYLFRKEGQNVTLSCEQNLNHDAMYWYRQDPGQGLRLIYYSQIVNDFQKGDIAEGYSVSREKKESFPLTVTSAQKNPTAFYLCASSMYTGGAGLQPQHFGDGTRLSIL.

The chain combines TRBV5-1 with TRBJ1-2, with D perhaps matching TRBD1 (5 bases). Trimming left V 4 bases short and J 4 bases short, with 11 bases between. The CDR3 is 13 amino acids. Germline-derived CDR1 and CDR2 are SGHRS and YFSETQ. CDR3 amino acids: CASSLTALYGYTF. The CDR3 DNA sequence: TGCGCCAGCAGCCTGACAGCTCTCTATGGCTACACCTTC.

A note on this clone: The germline gene is not matched at one end of the junction; a read error may be the cause. This rearrangement joins TRBV7-9 to TRBJ2-7; 9 bases match TRBD2. The germline gives CDR1 SEHNR, CDR2 FQNEAQ (reference sequence). The CDR3 covers 16 residues. The CDR3 sequence: CSSSLDPSGNVHEQYF. CDR3 in DNA: TGTTCCAGCAGCTTAGATCCTAGCGGGAACGTCCACGAGCAGTACTTC.

J is TRBJ1-5 and V is TRBV27; D not resolved. The CDR3 covers 14 residues. Germline lookup yields CDR1 MNHEY and CDR2 SMNVEV (reference sequence). Trimming removed 0 bases at V and 7 bases at J, with 10 bases between. The DNA for the CDR3 is TGTGCCAGCAGTTTATCGGCGGGTGGGCAGCCCCAGCATTTT. It encodes CASSLSAGGQPQHF.

The chain joins TRBV27 to TRBJ1-4; D call uncertain. Germline assignment: CDR1 MNHEY and CDR2 SMNVEV (reference sequence). CDR3 size: 13 residues. The ends were cut back, 3 bases at V and 8 bases at J, with 10 bases in the middle. CDR3: CASSFRGREKLFF. The DNA for the CDR3 is TGTGCCAGCAGTTTCCGGGGAAGGGAAAAACTGTTTTTT.

The chain uses TRBV6-1 and TRBJ2-2, with D perhaps TRBD1 (6 bases). With 6 bases removed from V and 3 bases from J, the gap between germline ends came to 14 bases. The CDR3 has 15 residues. CDR1 is MNHNS, CDR2 SASEGT, per germline. This CDR3 is CASRGTGIDTGELFF. As DNA, the CDR3 is TGTGCCAGCAGAGGTACAGGGATCGACACCGGGGAGCTGTTTTTT.

The V gene is TRBV28, the J gene TRBJ1-5; D unresolved. V gave up 2 bases and J gave up 6 bases, with 14 bases separating them. Germline CDR1 MDHEN, CDR2 SYDVKM. This CDR3 is built from 15 residues. CDR3 bases: TGTGCCAGCAGTTTAGGTCGGAGGGTCGGTCAGCCCCAGCATTTT. Protein: CASSLGRRVGQPQHF.

V and J are TRBV6-6 and TRBJ2-1, with 10 bases that match TRBD2. V was pared by 2 bases and J by 3 bases, with 4 bases of the junction left unmatched. Germline loops: CDR1 MNHNY, CDR2 SVGAGI (reference sequence). This CDR3 is 16 amino acids long. The DNA of the CDR3 is TGTGCCAGCAGTTACGCCGGGACTAGCGTCTACAATGAGCAGTTCTTC. The encoded protein is CASSYAGTSVYNEQFF.

The rearrangement uses TRBV30 and TRBJ2-7, with D perhaps TRBD1 (5 bases). The CDR3 length is 12 residues. Germline CDR1 is GTSNPN and CDR2 is SVGIG (reference sequence). Trimming removed 5 bases from V and 6 bases from J, with 14 bases in between. In nucleotides, the CDR3 is TGTGCCTGGTCACCTCAGGGTGGCGAGCAGTACTTC. Protein sequence: CAWSPQGGEQYF.

This CDR3 is CASSLDGSSSTDTQYF. The CDR3 coding sequence is TGTGCCAGCAGCTTAGATGGTAGCTCTAGCACAGATACGCAGTATTTT. The chain uses TRBV7-8 and TRBJ2-3; D remains ambiguous. Trimming cost V 1 base and J 0 bases, with 11 bases left between them. This CDR3 is 16 amino acids long. Germline V gene data show CDR1 as SGHVS and CDR2 as FQNEAQ.